The clone carrying this TCR beta chain was counted a single time. This record comes from a study of T cells in tuberculosis. This table comes from immunoSEQ multiplex PCR, and its TCRdb copy is limited to in-frame clones, with some not included. The sample lists some 41,000 clones; about 94% were seen once. Trimming removed 4 bases at V and 3 bases at J, with 9 bases between. The germline V gene encodes CDR1 MNHNS and CDR2 SASEGT. The length of the CDR3 is 13 residues. The V call is TRBV6-1, the J call TRBJ1-1; the D is unclear. The sequenced sample was PBMCs. This receptor was identified in a donor between 5 and 29 years old with latent tuberculosis or without tuberculosis infection. Some clones in this sample may be carry-over from other donors' samples. The CDR3: CASSGGLDTEAFF. As DNA, the CDR3 is TGTGCCAGCAGTGGCGGACTGGACACTGAAGCTTTCTTT.